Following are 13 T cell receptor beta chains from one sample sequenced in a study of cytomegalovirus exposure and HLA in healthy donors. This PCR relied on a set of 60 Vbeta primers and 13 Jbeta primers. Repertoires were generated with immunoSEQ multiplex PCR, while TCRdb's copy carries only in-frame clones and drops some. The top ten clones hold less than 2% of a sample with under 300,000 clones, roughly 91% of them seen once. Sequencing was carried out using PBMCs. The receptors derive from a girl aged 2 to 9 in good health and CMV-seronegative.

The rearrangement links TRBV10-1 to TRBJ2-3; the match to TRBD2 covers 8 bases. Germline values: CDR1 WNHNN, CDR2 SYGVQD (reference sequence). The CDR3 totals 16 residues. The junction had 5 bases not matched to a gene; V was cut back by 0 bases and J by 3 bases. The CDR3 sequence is CASSESAGVPTDTQYF. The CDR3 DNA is TGCGCCAGCAGTGAGTCAGCGGGAGTTCCGACAGATACGCAGTATTTT.

The DNA of the CDR3 is TGTGCCAGCAGTGACGGGAATTCACCCCTCCACTTT. Its translation: CASSDGNSPLHF. The chain is built from TRBV6-5 and TRBJ1-6; D is uncertain. Deletions cut 5 bases from V and 7 bases from J, with 6 bases between. The CDR3 covers 12 residues. Germline V CDR1 and CDR2: MNHEY, SVGAGI.

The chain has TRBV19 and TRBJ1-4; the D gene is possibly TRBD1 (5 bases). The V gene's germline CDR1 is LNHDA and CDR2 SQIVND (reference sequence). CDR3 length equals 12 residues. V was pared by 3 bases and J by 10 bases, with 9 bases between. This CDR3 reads CASSILDRKLFF. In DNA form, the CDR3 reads TGTGCCAGTAGTATCTTAGACAGAAAACTGTTTTTT.

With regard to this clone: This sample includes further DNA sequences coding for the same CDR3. This CDR3 reads CAWSVQANSPLHF. The CDR3 bases are TGTGCCTGGAGTGTACAGGCCAATTCACCCCTCCACTTT. The chain carries TRBV30 and TRBJ1-6; D might be TRBD1 (5 bases). CDR3 length: 13 amino acids. Trimming took off 0 bases at V and 7 bases at J, with 7 bases between the two ends. From germline, CDR1 is GTSNPN and CDR2 SVGIG (reference sequence).

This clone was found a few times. CDR3 nucleotides: TGTGCCAGCAGTTACTCCCGGGACAGGAGGGTTGAAGCTTTCTTT. Protein sequence: CASSYSRDRRVEAFF. The chain links TRBV6-5 to TRBJ1-1; 8 bases line up with TRBD1. The V and J ends lost 0 bases and 7 bases, in that order; junction bases with no gene match: 7. The germline V gene encodes CDR1 MNHEY and CDR2 SVGAGI. The CDR3 runs to 15 residues.

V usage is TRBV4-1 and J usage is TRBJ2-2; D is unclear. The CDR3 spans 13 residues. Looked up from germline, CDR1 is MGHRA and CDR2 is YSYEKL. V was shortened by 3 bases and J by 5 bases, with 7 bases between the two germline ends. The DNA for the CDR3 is TGCGCCAGCAGCCATGTCGGGACCGGGGAGCTGTTTTTT. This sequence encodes CASSHVGTGELFF.

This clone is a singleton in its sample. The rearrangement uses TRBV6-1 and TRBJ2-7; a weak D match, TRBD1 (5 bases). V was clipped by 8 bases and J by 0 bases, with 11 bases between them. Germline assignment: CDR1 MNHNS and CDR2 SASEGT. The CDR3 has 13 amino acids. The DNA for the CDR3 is TGTGCCAGCGCCTCGACAGTCTCCTACGAGCAGTACTTC. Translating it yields CASASTVSYEQYF.

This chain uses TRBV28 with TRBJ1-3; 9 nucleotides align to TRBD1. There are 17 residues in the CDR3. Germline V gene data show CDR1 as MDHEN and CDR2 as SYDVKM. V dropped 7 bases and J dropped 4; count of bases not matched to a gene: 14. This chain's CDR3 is CASTPVGTGKRGNTIYF. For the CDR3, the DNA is TGTGCCAGCACCCCAGTGGGGACAGGGAAGCGGGGAAACACCATATATTTT.

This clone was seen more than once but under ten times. CDR3 sequence: CAISESYRSYEQYF. CDR3 nucleotide sequence: TGTGCCATCAGTGAGTCTTACAGAAGCTACGAGCAGTACTTC. The chain links TRBV10-3 to TRBJ2-7; D uncertain. Germline CDR1 is ENHRY and CDR2 is SYGVKD. The CDR3 has 14 amino acids. Trimming stripped 0 bases from V and 3 bases from J, with 9 bases between.

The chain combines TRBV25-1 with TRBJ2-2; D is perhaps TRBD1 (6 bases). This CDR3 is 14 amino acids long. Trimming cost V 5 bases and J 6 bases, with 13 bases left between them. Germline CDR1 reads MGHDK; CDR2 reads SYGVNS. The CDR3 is CASSRLQGPGELFF. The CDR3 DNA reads TGTGCCAGCAGTAGGTTACAGGGTCCCGGGGAGCTGTTTTTT.

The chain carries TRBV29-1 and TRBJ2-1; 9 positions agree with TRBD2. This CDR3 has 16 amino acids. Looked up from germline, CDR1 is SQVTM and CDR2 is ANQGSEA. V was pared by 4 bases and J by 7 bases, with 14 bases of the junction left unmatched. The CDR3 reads CSVAGLSGRSNNEQFF. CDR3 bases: TGCAGCGTTGCCGGGCTTAGCGGGAGAAGTAATAATGAGCAGTTCTTC.

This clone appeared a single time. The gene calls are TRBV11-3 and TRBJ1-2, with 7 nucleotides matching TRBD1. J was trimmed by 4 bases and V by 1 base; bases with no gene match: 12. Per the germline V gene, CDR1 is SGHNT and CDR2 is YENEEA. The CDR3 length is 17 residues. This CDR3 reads CASSLGTGDRKAYGYTF. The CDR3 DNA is TGTGCCAGCAGCTTAGGGACAGGCGATCGGAAAGCCTATGGCTACACCTTC.

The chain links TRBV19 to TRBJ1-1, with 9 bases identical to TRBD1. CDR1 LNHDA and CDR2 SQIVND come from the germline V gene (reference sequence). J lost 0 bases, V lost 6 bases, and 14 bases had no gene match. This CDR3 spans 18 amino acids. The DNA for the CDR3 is TGTGCCAGTAGCCAACGGGGGACAGGGTTAAGGATGAACACTGAAGCTTTCTTT. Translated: CASSQRGTGLRMNTEAFF.